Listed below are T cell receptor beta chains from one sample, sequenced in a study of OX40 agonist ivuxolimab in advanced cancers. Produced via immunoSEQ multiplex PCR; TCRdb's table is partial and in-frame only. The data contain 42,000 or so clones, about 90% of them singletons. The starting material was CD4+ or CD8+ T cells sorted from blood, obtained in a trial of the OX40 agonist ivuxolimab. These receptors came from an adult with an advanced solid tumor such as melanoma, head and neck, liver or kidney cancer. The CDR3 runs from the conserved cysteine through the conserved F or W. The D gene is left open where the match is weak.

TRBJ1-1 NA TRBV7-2 CASSLEEGVNTEAFF
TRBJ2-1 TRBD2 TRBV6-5 CASSYWRGGGEQFF
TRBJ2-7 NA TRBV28 CASSLPLAAAYEQYF
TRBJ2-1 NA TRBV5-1 CASSLWQGGTNEQFF
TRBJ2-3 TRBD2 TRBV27 CASSSWGGTDTQYF
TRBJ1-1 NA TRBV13 CASSFPGRNTEAFF
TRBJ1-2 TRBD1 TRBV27 CASSLRQGFYGYTF
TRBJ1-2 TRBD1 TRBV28 CASSPPVGTGGFNYGYTF
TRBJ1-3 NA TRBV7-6 CASSLSSGGGNTIYF
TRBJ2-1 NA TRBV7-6 CASSLRPPGGSYNEQFF
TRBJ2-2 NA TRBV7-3 CASRSFTGELFF
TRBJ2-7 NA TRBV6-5 CASSYVFGREQYF
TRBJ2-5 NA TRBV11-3 CASSKGQEAQYF
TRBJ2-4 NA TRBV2 CASSEYNGNSKNIQYF
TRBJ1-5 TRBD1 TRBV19 CASSRNRGALEPQHF
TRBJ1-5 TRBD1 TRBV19 CASTSSPQGGGDQPQHF
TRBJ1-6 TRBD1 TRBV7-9 CASSHSTGGYNSPLHF
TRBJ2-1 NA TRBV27 CASSIPTNEQFF
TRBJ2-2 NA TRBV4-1 CASSQVTGELFF
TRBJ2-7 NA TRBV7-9 CASSGHLDSYEQYF
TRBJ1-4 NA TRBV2 CASRTGYPVFEKLFF
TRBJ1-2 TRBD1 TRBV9 CASSEWGTGFSHGYTF